One T cell receptor beta chain is described in this entry. Sequencing used immunoSEQ multiplex PCR; TCRdb keeps in-frame clones, though not all of them. The sample consists of about 77,000 clones, about nine tenths of them appearing once. The data stem from a study of blood T cell repertoires in COVID-19. The CDR3 loop spans 14 amino acids. The germline gives CDR1 SGHRS, CDR2 YFSETQ. The V gene lost 4 bases and the J gene lost 1 base, with 12 bases spanning the gap. This clonotype originated in a woman older than 75 with acute or convalescent COVID-19. The specimen sequenced was peripheral blood. V gene TRBV5-1 combines with J gene TRBJ2-7; a weak D match, TRBD1 (5 bases). DNA of the CDR3: TGCGCCAGCAGCCCTGACAGCACTTCCTACGAGCAGTACTTC. Its translation: CASSPDSTSYEQYF.